This T cell receptor (beta chain) was observed in a study of blood T cells in healthy people across ages. CDR3 size: 15 residues. V shed 4 bases and J shed 1 base, with 13 bases lying between them. CDR1 KGHSH and CDR2 LQKENI come from the germline V gene. This clonotype was counted only a few times. Primers used in a second PCR of about 6 to 11 cycles were a sample-barcoded 5' primer and a J-beta primer mix. In TCRdb, the 5' RACE reads were re-called with MiXCR into one record per CDR3 protein. The sample consists of approximately 2,000,000 distinct CDR3 sequences, 39% of them appearing once. The J gene is TRBJ1-1, the V gene TRBV18; tentative D call: TRBD1 (6 bases). The sample was blood. This TCR derives from a human donor in good health. The DNA for the CDR3 is TGTGCCAGCTCACTTCGGGCAGGGGCGAACACTGAAGCTTTCTTT. Translation gives CASSLRAGANTEAFF. The full variable domain, with the rest looked up from reference TRBV18 and TRBJ1-1, is NAGVMQNPRHLVRRRGQEARLRCSPMKGHSHVYWYRQLPEEGLKFMVYLQKENIIDESGMPKERFSAEFPKEGPSILRIQQVVRGDSAAYFCASSLRAGANTEAFFGQGTRLTVV.